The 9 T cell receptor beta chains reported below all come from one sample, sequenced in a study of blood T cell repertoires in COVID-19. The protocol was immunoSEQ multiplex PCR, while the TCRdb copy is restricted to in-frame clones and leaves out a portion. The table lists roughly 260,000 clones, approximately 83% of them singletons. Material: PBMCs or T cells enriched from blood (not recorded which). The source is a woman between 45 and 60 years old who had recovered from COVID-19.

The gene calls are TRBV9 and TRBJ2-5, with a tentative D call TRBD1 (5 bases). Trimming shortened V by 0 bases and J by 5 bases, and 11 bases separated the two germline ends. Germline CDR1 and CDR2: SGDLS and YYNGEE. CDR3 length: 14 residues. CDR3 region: CASSVEGAWETQYF. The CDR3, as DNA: TGTGCCAGCAGCGTAGAAGGGGCGTGGGAGACCCAGTACTTC.

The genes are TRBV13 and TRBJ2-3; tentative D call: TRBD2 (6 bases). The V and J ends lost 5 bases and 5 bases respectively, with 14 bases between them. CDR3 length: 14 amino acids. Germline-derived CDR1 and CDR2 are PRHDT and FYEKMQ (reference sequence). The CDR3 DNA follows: TGTGCCAGCAGCCGCGGGACTTATGAAGATACGCAGTATTTT. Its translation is CASSRGTYEDTQYF.

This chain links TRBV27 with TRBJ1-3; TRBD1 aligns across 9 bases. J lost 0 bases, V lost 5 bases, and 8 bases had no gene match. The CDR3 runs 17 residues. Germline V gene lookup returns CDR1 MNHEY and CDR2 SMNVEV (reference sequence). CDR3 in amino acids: CASSTPGTGISGNTIYF. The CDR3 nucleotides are TGTGCCAGCAGTACCCCCGGGACAGGGATCTCTGGAAACACCATATATTTT.

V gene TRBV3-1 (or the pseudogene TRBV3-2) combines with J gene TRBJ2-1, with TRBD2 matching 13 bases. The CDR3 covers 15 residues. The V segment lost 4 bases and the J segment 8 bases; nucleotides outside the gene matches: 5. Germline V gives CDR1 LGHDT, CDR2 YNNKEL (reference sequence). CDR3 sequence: CASSLRLAGGDEQFF. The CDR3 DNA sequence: TGTGCCAGCAGCCTAAGACTAGCGGGAGGTGATGAGCAGTTCTTC.

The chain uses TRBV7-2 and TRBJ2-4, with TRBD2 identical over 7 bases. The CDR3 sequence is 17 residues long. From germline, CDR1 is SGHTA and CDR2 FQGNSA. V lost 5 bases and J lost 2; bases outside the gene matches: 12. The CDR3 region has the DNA TGTGCCAGCAGCCCCGTTGGTAGCGGGCTTACCAAAAACATTCAGTACTTC. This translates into CASSPVGSGLTKNIQYF.

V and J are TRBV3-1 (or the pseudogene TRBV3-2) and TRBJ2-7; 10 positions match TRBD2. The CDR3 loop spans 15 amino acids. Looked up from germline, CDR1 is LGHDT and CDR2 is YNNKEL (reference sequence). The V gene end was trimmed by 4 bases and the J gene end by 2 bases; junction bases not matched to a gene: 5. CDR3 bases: TGTGCCAGCAGCCTCGGGACTAGCGAGACCTACGAGCAGTACTTC. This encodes CASSLGTSETYEQYF.

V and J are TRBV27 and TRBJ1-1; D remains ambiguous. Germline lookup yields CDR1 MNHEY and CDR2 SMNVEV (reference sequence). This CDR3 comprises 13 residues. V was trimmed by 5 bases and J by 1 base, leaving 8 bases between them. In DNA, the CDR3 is TGTGCCAGCAGTCCAATTAGGAACACTGAAGCTTTCTTT. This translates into CASSPIRNTEAFF.

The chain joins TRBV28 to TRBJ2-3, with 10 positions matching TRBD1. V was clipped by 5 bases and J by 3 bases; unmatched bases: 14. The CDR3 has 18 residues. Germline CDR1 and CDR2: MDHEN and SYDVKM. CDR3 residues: CASSTLDRGREGTDTQYF. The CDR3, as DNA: TGTGCCAGCAGTACCCTAGACAGGGGGCGCGAAGGAACAGATACGCAGTATTTT. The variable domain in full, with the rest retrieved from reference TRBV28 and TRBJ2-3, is DVKVTQSSRYLVKRTGEKVFLECVQDMDHENMFWYRQDPGLGLRLIYFSYDVKMKEKGDIPEGYSVSREKKERFSLILESASTNQTSMYLCASSTLDRGREGTDTQYFGPGTRLTVL.

The CDR3 DNA is TGTGCCAGTAGTACCAAGGGGGTTAATTCACCCCTCCACTTT. Amino acids: CASSTKGVNSPLHF. V usage is TRBV19 and J usage is TRBJ1-6, with a weak D call TRBD1 (6 bases). Trimming pared 4 bases from V and 6 bases from J, leaving 10 bases between. Germline V gene lookup returns CDR1 LNHDA and CDR2 SQIVND (reference sequence). The CDR3 spans 14 residues.